This entry features one TCR beta chain sequence. The target antigen is unknown. The sample originates from a study of graft-versus-host responses after intestinal transplantation. The overall study: The whole recipient group had anti-thymocyte globulin induction followed by tacrolimus and steroids for around three years. Study-level results: Detection of GvH clones occurred in recipient marrow, and some had their first appearance in ileum or blood.

Here immunoSEQ multiplex PCR was the method, and the copy in TCRdb shows in-frame clones only, minus some. This table holds over 100,000 clones, 93% found once. Losses at the gene ends were 4 bases for V and 4 bases for J; bases not matched to a gene: 1. Germline values: CDR1 SGHAT, CDR2 FQNNGV. This CDR3 is 12 amino acids long. This TCR came from a human donor who was the organ donor for an intestinal transplant. The chain couples TRBV11-2 to TRBJ2-7, with TRBD2 matching 7 bases. The sequenced sample was unstimulated CD8+ T cells sorted from spleen or lymph node cells, obtained before transplant. The chain's CDR3 is CASSWEGYEQYF. The CDR3, as DNA: TGTGCCAGCAGCTGGGAGGGGTACGAGCAGTACTTC.